The entry below describes one TCR beta chain. The target of this receptor is not known. Per-base qualities were not stored, and no clone one base away is much larger. The germline V gene encodes CDR1 MDHEN and CDR2 SYDVKM. The CDR3 spans 14 residues, from the cysteine through the phenylalanine. This entry keeps only the CDR3 DNA: 42 bases, framed from base 1. V sheds 3 bases and J sheds 2 bases, leaving 11 bases between their ends. The data belong to a study of Tregs in tolerant kidney transplant recipients (dated by TCRdb to the late 2010s). Regarding the study in general: Transplants used related donors with nonmyeloablative bone marrow transplantation; mixed chimerism was transient in the human trials. The study used TCRbeta sequencing to identify donor-specific regulatory T cells before combined kidney and bone marrow transplantation, then tracked those cells after transplant.

What this sample's time point label stands for: blood sample drawn before combined kidney and bone marrow transplant. Thawed PBMCs were FACS-sorted into unstimulated Tregs (CD4+CD25+CD127-), CD4+ non-Tregs (CD4+CD25-), CD4 cells and CD8 cells. Prior to Treg sorting, thawed PBMCs were rested overnight at 37 degrees C with around 210 IU/ml IL-2. Several combined kidney and bone marrow transplant recipients from the ITN036ST trial were included as patients, and samples were available only from these trial subjects. Healthy control blood was processed by Ficoll density gradient to PBMCs and cryopreserved; patient PBMCs were collected before and after transplant. Genomic DNA was extracted from sorted cells with the QIAGEN DNeasy Blood and Tissue Kit for TCRbeta CDR3 sequencing. High-throughput TCRbeta CDR3 sequencing was carried out commercially through immunoSEQ, with PCR amplification with bias correction and internal controls included. Concerning the study's data processing: Unique productive TCRbeta sequences were defined by CDR3 nucleotide sequence where primers matched, otherwise by CDR3 amino acid sequence with Vbeta and Jbeta genes. Sorting error was corrected by removing sequences shared between sorted populations at a frequency ratio of 2:1 or less, and the remaining shared sequences were assigned to the higher population. A sequence was defined as donor-reactive if the sequence was expanded at least 5-fold in CFSE-low cells compared with unstimulated cells and had a frequency of at least 0.01% in CFSE-low cells. Jensen-Shannon divergence calculated on the top 100 TCRbeta sequences ranked by frequency was used to measure repertoire divergence. When a sample had multiple sequencing runs, each run was corrected for sorting error separately and the runs were then pooled. The clones in this table, taken by TCRdb from immuneACCESS, are in-frame only. Not every clone is retained; where verified, under half of the shortfall comes from an unresolved V gene, and the cause of the rest is unknown. V, J and clone size reflect that table, while D and trimming were determined from the DNA. The sample has about 73,000 clones on record, 75% to 95% of them singletons. The ten largest make up 0.34% of the sample.

Beyond this particular receptor, the publication reports: Expanding Tregs with activated donor B cells appeared to identify the most biologically relevant and donor-specific TCRbeta repertoire. Although technical replication error seemed to be minimal, the question of biological reproducibility was not addressed directly. Because only a small number of patients were included, the study had limitations, and the results will need to be validated in larger populations as well as under other immunosuppression protocols. Because the PCR primers were changed over time for some patients, nucleotide-level comparison could not be performed across the samples from those patients. Donor-specific Treg expansion exceeded global Treg expansion in tolerant patients, suggesting antigen-driven rather than nonspecific expansion.

This sequence was found in a human donor who received a combined kidney and bone marrow transplant. The V and J genes are TRBV28 and TRBJ2-7; TRBD2 might be the D gene, on 5 matching bases. This specimen consisted of Tregs from blood, obtained before the transplant. In nucleotide form, the sequence is TGTGCCAGCAGTTTGGCCCTAGCCACCTACGAGCAGTACTTC. It translates as CASSLALATYEQYF.